This T cell receptor (beta chain) was sequenced for a study of CD8 T cells in ankylosing spondylitis. Study results and limitations: Reportedly, significant enrichment of disease-linked clones occurred in matched ankylosing spondylitis synovial fluid. Within ankylosing spondylitis blood, a TCR beta motif made up of eight or nine highly homologous variants appeared to be characteristic. Clones linked to the disease showed a CD8+ phenotype. They occurred at relatively low frequencies in peripheral blood.

Using quantitative 5'-RACE with molecular barcodes, the authors made TCR beta libraries. Via MiXCR, TCRdb re-called the 5' RACE reads, giving one row per CDR3 protein. The sample lists 200,000 to 250,000 distinct CDR3 sequences, approximately 16% occurring once. Germline values: CDR1 DFQATT, CDR2 SNEGSKA (reference sequence). V lost 0 bases and J 7 bases, leaving 19 bases between the germline ends. There are 16 residues in the CDR3. This clonotype was counted only a few times. Its antigen is not identified. The V call is TRBV20-1, the J call TRBJ2-1; D might be TRBD1 or TRBD2, each matching 5 bases. The source is a male donor with ankylosing spondylitis. The specimen was blood, either unsorted or a sorted T cell fraction (not recorded which). The CDR3, as DNA: TGCAGTGCTAGAGATTGGGACCGTACTCCGAGGAATGAGCAGTTCTTC. Translated: CSARDWDRTPRNEQFF.